The rows below give T cell receptor beta chains drawn from one sample of a study of a mutant IDH1 vaccine in newly diagnosed glioma. Sequenced by immunoSEQ multiplex PCR; TCRdb stores in-frame clones only, minus some. Of over 45,000 clones in the sample, about 90% were seen once. The material sequenced was PBMCs, taken from a glioma patient treated with radiotherapy, temozolomide or both. The receptor source for this set is a man in his fifties or sixties with glioma. CDR3s include the opening cysteine and the closing phenylalanine or tryptophan. The D gene is left open where the match is weak. Rows give clone size only sometimes, using once, few, many, or a class for an expanded clone.

cdr3_length: 15
v_call: TRBV5-1
d_call: NA
j_call: TRBJ2-1
clone_size: NA
cdr3_nt: TGCGCCAGCAACTCCGGGAGCGGAGGGTACAATGAGCAGTTCTTC
cdr3_aa: CASNSGSGGYNEQFF

cdr3_length: 16
v_call: TRBV4-3
d_call: TRBD1
j_call: TRBJ2-7
clone_size: NA
cdr3_nt: TGCGCCAGCAGCCAAGATGGGGACAGGGGCCTCTACGAGCAGTACTTC
cdr3_aa: CASSQDGDRGLYEQYF

cdr3_length: 14
v_call: TRBV18
d_call: NA
j_call: TRBJ2-1
clone_size: once
cdr3_nt: TGTGCCAGCCATTGGGGGAGGCGGTACAATGAGCAGTTCTTC
cdr3_aa: CASHWGRRYNEQFF

cdr3_length: 14
v_call: TRBV6-5
d_call: TRBD1
j_call: TRBJ1-2
clone_size: NA
cdr3_nt: TGTGCCAGCAGTCGTTCGACAGGGTCCTATGGCTACACCTTC
cdr3_aa: CASSRSTGSYGYTF

cdr3_length: 16
v_call: TRBV4-2
d_call: NA
j_call: TRBJ2-2
clone_size: few
cdr3_nt: TGTGCCAGCAGCCAAGAAACAGGTTCGAACACCGGGGAGCTGTTTTTT
cdr3_aa: CASSQETGSNTGELFF

cdr3_length: 12
v_call: TRBV29-1
d_call: NA
j_call: TRBJ1-1
clone_size: NA
cdr3_nt: TGCAGCGTCCGCCCCCCGAACACTGAAGCTTTCTTT
cdr3_aa: CSVRPPNTEAFF

cdr3_length: 14
v_call: TRBV5-4
d_call: TRBD1
j_call: TRBJ2-7
clone_size: NA
cdr3_nt: TGTGCCAGCAGTCCCGGGACAGGGTTAGAGGAGCAGTACTTC
cdr3_aa: CASSPGTGLEEQYF

cdr3_length: 14
v_call: TRBV19
d_call: NA
j_call: TRBJ1-5
clone_size: once
cdr3_nt: TGTGCCAGTAGTATCCCAGCTTACAATCAGCCCCAGCATTTT
cdr3_aa: CASSIPAYNQPQHF

cdr3_length: 14
v_call: TRBV28
d_call: TRBD2
j_call: TRBJ2-7
clone_size: NA
cdr3_nt: TGTGCCAGCAGTTTATCCCCCGGGGGGAACGAGCAGTACTTC
cdr3_aa: CASSLSPGGNEQYF

cdr3_length: 14
v_call: TRBV28
d_call: NA
j_call: TRBJ1-1
clone_size: NA
cdr3_nt: TGTGCCAGCATAGACTCGAGGCGCAGCATCGAAGCTTTCTTT
cdr3_aa: CASIDSRRSIEAFF

cdr3_length: 15
v_call: TRBV2
d_call: TRBD2
j_call: TRBJ2-7
clone_size: NA
cdr3_nt: TGTGCCAGCAGTGAGACTAGCGCCCCGATATACGAGCAGTACTTC
cdr3_aa: CASSETSAPIYEQYF

cdr3_length: 17
v_call: TRBV18
d_call: NA
j_call: TRBJ1-2
clone_size: NA
cdr3_nt: TGTGCCAGCTCGGACGCCGGGGGCGCGCGGGATAACTATGGCTACACCTTC
cdr3_aa: CASSDAGGARDNYGYTF

cdr3_length: 16
v_call: TRBV6-6
d_call: NA
j_call: TRBJ2-6
clone_size: NA
cdr3_nt: TGTGCCAGCAGTTACTCGGGGCTTTCTGGGGCCAACGTCCTGACTTTC
cdr3_aa: CASSYSGLSGANVLTF

cdr3_length: 15
v_call: TRBV5-5
d_call: NA
j_call: TRBJ2-7
clone_size: NA
cdr3_nt: TGTGCCAGCAGCTTGGATCAGGGGTGGATCTTCGAGCAGTACTTC
cdr3_aa: CASSLDQGWIFEQYF

cdr3_length: 14
v_call: TRBV9
d_call: TRBD1
j_call: TRBJ1-2
clone_size: NA
cdr3_nt: TGTGCCAGCAGCCCCCGGGGGACAGGGGATGGCTACACCTTC
cdr3_aa: CASSPRGTGDGYTF

cdr3_length: 16
v_call: TRBV19
d_call: TRBD1
j_call: TRBJ1-5
clone_size: NA
cdr3_nt: TGTGCCAGTAGTCCACAGGGGGTTTATAGCAATCAGCCCCAGCATTTT
cdr3_aa: CASSPQGVYSNQPQHF

cdr3_length: 20
v_call: TRBV28
d_call: NA
j_call: TRBJ2-7
clone_size: NA
cdr3_nt: TGTGCCAGCAGTACAGGGAACTTGGTCATCGTGAAGGTGAGGTCCTACGAGCAGTACTTC
cdr3_aa: CASSTGNLVIVKVRSYEQYF

cdr3_length: 13
v_call: TRBV7-2
d_call: TRBD1
j_call: TRBJ2-7
clone_size: NA
cdr3_nt: TGTGCCAGCAGCTTAGTCGGGGACAGCGAGCAGTACTTC
cdr3_aa: CASSLVGDSEQYF

cdr3_length: 13
v_call: TRBV10-2
d_call: NA
j_call: TRBJ1-2
clone_size: NA
cdr3_nt: TGCGCCAGCAGTGGGGACGGATACTATGGCTACACCTTC
cdr3_aa: CASSGDGYYGYTF

cdr3_length: 15
v_call: TRBV27
d_call: NA
j_call: TRBJ1-1
clone_size: NA
cdr3_nt: TGTGCCAGCAGTTCCACCATACCATGGAACACTGAAGCTTTCTTT
cdr3_aa: CASSSTIPWNTEAFF

cdr3_length: 14
v_call: TRBV27
d_call: TRBD1
j_call: TRBJ1-1
clone_size: NA
cdr3_nt: TGTGCCAGCAGTTCTGACAGGGGGCCAGGTGAAGCTTTCTTT
cdr3_aa: CASSSDRGPGEAFF

cdr3_length: 15
v_call: TRBV27
d_call: NA
j_call: TRBJ2-3
clone_size: NA
cdr3_nt: TGTGCCAGCAGACCTACCCGGACAGTCACAGATACGCAGTATTTT
cdr3_aa: CASRPTRTVTDTQYF

cdr3_length: 15
v_call: TRBV7-2
d_call: TRBD2
j_call: TRBJ2-1
clone_size: NA
cdr3_nt: TGTGCCAGCAGCTTCGGCCTAGCGGGGAGCGGAGAGCAGTTCTTC
cdr3_aa: CASSFGLAGSGEQFF